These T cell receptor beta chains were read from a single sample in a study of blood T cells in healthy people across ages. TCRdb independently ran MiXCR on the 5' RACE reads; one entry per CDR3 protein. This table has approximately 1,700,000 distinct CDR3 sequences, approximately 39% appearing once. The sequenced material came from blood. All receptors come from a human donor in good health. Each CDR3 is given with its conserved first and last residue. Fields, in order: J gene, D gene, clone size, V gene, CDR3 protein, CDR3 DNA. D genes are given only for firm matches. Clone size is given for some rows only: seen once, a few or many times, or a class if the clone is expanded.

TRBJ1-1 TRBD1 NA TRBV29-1 CSVEEVPDRAAFF TGCAGCGTTGAAGAAGTTCCGGACAGGGCAGCTTTCTTT
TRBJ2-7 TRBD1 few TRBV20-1 CSAGDRGITYEQYF TGCAGTGCGGGAGACAGGGGGATCACCTACGAGCAGTACTTC
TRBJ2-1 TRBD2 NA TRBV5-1 CAGSGTSGPNEQFF TGCGCCGGCAGTGGGACTAGCGGACCCAATGAGCAGTTCTTC
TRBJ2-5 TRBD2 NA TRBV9 CASGGGLGETQYF TGTGCCAGCGGCGGGGGGCTGGGGGAGACCCAGTACTTC
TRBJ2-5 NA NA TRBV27 CASSLSPKGWETQYF TGTGCCAGCAGTTTATCGCCTAAGGGTTGGGAGACCCAGTACTTC
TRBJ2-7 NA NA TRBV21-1 CASSKARGQDPYEQYF TGTGCCAGCAGCAAAGCGAGGGGACAGGACCCCTACGAGCAGTACTTC
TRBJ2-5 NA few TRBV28 CASSLLYEGSGETQYF TGTGCCAGCAGTTTATTGTATGAAGGGAGTGGAGAGACCCAGTACTTC
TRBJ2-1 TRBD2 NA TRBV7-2 CANSPLAGNPNEQFF TGTGCCAACAGCCCACTAGCGGGGAATCCCAATGAGCAGTTCTTC
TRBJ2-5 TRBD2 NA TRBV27 CASSLLGVAGEQETQYF TGTGCCAGCAGTTTATTAGGGGTAGCGGGAGAACAAGAGACCCAGTACTTC
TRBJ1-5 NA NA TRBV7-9 CASSFWYQPQHF TGTGCCAGCAGCTTTTGGTATCAGCCCCAGCATTTT
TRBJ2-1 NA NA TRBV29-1 CSGLLGFGQFF TGCAGCGGCCTACTAGGGTTTGGGCAGTTCTTC
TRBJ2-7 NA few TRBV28 CASTLRQFYEQYF TGTGCCAGCACCTTACGACAGTTTTACGAGCAGTACTTC
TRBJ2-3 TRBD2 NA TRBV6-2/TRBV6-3 CASSQLAIQTDTQYF TGTGCCAGCAGTCAACTAGCGATCCAGACAGATACGCAGTATTTT
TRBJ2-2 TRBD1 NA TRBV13 CASSLYRGLTGELFF TGTGCCAGCAGCTTATACAGGGGTTTGACCGGGGAGCTGTTTTTT
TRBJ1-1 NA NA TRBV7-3 CASSPGGGGKAFF TGTGCCAGCAGTCCAGGCGGGGGGGGTAAAGCTTTCTTT
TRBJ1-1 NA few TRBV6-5 CASSQRGGWTEAFF TGTGCCAGCAGTCAACGGGGGGGTTGGACTGAAGCTTTCTTT
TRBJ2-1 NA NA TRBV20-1 CSARDLRALTNNEQFF TGCAGTGCTAGAGATCTCAGGGCACTGACGAACAATGAGCAGTTCTTC
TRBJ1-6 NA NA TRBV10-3 CAISESYPPRPLHF TGTGCCATCAGTGAGTCGTATCCCCCGAGGCCCCTCCACTTT
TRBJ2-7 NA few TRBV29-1 CSVVIGDYEQYF TGCAGCGTTGTTATAGGGGACTACGAGCAGTACTTC
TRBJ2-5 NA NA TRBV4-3 CASSQERRTFSFGTQYF TGCGCCAGCAGCCAAGAACGGAGAACCTTTAGCTTCGGGACCCAGTACTTC
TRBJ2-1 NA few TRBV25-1 CASENALGVVEQFF TGTGCCAGCGAGAACGCGCTCGGGGTAGTTGAGCAGTTCTTC
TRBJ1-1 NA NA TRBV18 CASSPQGYILVNTEAFF TGTGCCAGCTCACCACAGGGTTATATTCTGGTAAACACTGAAGCTTTCTTT
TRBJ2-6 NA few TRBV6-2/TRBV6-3 CASSFRRQTGANVLTF TGTGCCAGCAGTTTTAGGCGGCAGACTGGGGCCAACGTCCTGACTTTC
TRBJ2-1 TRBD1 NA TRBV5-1 CASSLASTGVYNEQFF TGCGCCAGCAGCTTGGCCTCGACAGGGGTCTACAATGAGCAGTTCTTC
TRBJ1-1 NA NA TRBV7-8 CASSLFWNTENTEAFF TGTGCCAGCAGCTTGTTCTGGAACACAGAGAACACTGAAGCTTTCTTT
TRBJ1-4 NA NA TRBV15 CAASRDVPPGEKLFF TGTGCCGCCAGCAGAGATGTGCCCCCGGGTGAAAAACTGTTTTTT
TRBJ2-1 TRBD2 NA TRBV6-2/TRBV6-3 CARYKASGVQEQFF TGTGCCCGTTATAAGGCTAGCGGGGTTCAGGAGCAGTTCTTC
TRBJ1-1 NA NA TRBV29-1 CSARREGSGTEAFF TGCAGCGCCCGAAGGGAGGGGTCGGGCACTGAAGCTTTCTTT
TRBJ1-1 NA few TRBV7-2 CASSTVTEAFF TGTGCCAGCAGCACAGTCACTGAAGCTTTCTTT
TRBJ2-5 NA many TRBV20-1 CSARDSLETQYF TGCAGTGCTAGAGACTCCTTAGAGACCCAGTACTTC
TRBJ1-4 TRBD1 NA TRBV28 CASSVPGTGPRKLFF TGTGCCAGCAGTGTTCCCGGGACAGGGCCCAGGAAACTGTTTTTT
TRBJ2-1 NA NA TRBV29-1 CSVEDWYNEQFF TGCAGCGTTGAAGACTGGTACAATGAGCAGTTCTTC
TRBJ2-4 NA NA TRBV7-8 CASSLGFVEESQYF TGTGCCAGCAGCTTAGGGTTCGTAGAGGAGTCACAGTACTTC
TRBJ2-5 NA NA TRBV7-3 CASSLEGWGPLGTQYF TGTGCCAGCAGCTTAGAAGGGTGGGGGCCTCTGGGGACCCAGTACTTC
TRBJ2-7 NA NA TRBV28 CTSEGGTYEQYF TGTACCAGCGAGGGTGGTACCTACGAGCAGTACTTC
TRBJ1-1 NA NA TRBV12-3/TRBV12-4 CASTPSTANTEAFF TGTGCCAGCACCCCCTCTACAGCGAACACTGAAGCTTTCTTT
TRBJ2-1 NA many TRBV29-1 CSVEEYPGGPYNEQFF TGCAGCGTTGAAGAGTACCCCGGGGGTCCCTACAATGAGCAGTTCTTC
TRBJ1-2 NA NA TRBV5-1 CASSLASEVRNDYTF TGCGCCAGCAGCTTGGCCTCCGAAGTTCGAAATGACTACACCTTC
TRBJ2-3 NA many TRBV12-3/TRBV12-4 CASSPTGRADTQYF TGTGCCAGCAGCCCAACAGGGAGAGCAGATACGCAGTATTTT
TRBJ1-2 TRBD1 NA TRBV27 CASTGQGLGGYTF TGTGCCAGCACAGGACAGGGTTTAGGGGGCTACACCTTC
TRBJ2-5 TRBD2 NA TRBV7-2 CASSLAGGGQYF TGTGCCAGCAGCTTAGCTGGGGGGGGGCAGTACTTC
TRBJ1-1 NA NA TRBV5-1 CASSLEALESEAFF TGCGCCAGCAGCTTGGAGGCCCTAGAGTCTGAAGCTTTCTTT
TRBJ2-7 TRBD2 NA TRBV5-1 CASSSVGLADYEQYF TGCGCCAGCAGCTCAGTAGGACTAGCGGACTACGAGCAGTACTTC
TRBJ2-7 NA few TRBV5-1 CASSLVGVRSDEQYF TGCGCCAGCAGCTTGGTTGGGGTAAGATCGGACGAGCAGTACTTC
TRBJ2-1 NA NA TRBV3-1 CASSQEYRFRGYEQFF TGTGCCAGCAGCCAAGAATACCGATTTCGGGGGTACGAGCAGTTCTTC
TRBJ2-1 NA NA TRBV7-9 CASSLAWTEYNEQFF TGTGCCAGCAGCTTAGCCTGGACAGAGTACAATGAGCAGTTCTTC
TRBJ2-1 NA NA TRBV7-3 CASSLTYPLRAHEQFF TGTGCCAGCAGCTTAACCTATCCGCTCAGGGCCCATGAGCAGTTCTTC
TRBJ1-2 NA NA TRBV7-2 CASSSRAGRERDYGYTF TGTGCCAGCAGCTCGCGGGCAGGTCGCGAACGGGACTATGGCTACACCTTC
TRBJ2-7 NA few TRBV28 CASSPPGGGVELLYEQYF TGTGCCAGCAGTCCCCCCGGCGGAGGGGTAGAGCTTCTCTACGAGCAGTACTTC
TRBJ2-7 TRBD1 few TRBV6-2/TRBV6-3 CASSYSTGLRDSNYEQYF TGTGCCAGCAGTTACTCTACGGGTTTACGGGACAGCAACTACGAGCAGTACTTC
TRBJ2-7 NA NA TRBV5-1 CTSSSDNSYERYF TGCACCAGCAGCTCGGACAATTCCTACGAGCGGTACTTC